The T cell receptor beta chain described here comes from a study of OX40 agonist ivuxolimab in advanced cancers. The method was immunoSEQ multiplex PCR; TCRdb's version includes in-frame clones alone and lacks a portion of them. The sample holds about 40,000 clones, around 85% seen once. CDR3 length: 13 amino acids. The V gene's germline CDR1 is GTSNPN and CDR2 SVGIG (reference sequence). V was shortened by 3 bases and J by 8 bases, with 14 bases between the two germline ends. This receptor was obtained from an adult with an advanced solid tumor such as melanoma, head and neck, liver or kidney cancer. Specimen: CD4+ or CD8+ T cells sorted from blood, collected in a trial of the OX40 agonist ivuxolimab. V gene TRBV30 combines with J gene TRBJ1-3, with a tentative D call TRBD1 (5 bases). CDR3 nucleotide sequence: TGTGCCTGGAGGAGGGGTGATGGGGACACCATATATTTT. It encodes CAWRRGDGDTIYF. Together with reference TRBV30 and TRBJ1-3, the CDR3 gives the full variable domain: SQTIHQWPATLVQPVGSPLSLECTVEGTSNPNLYWYRQAAGRGLQLLFYSVGIGQISSEVPQNLSASRPQDRQFILSSKKLLLSDSGFYLCAWRRGDGDTIYFGEGSWLTVV.